This T cell receptor beta chain was captured by sequencing in a study of molecular identifiers for immune sequencing clone quantification. This clonotype came up many times. TCRdb called the PCR reads again in MiXCR, with one record for every CDR3 protein. Among over 600,000 distinct CDR3 sequences listed, about 20% were seen once. Germline V gives CDR1 WNHNN, CDR2 SYGVQD (reference sequence). There are 15 residues in the CDR3. V lost 3 bases, J lost 3 bases, and 13 bases lay in between. The receptor was derived from a human donor in good health. Some libraries in this study had Jurkat cell RNA spiked in. The chain joins TRBV10-1 to TRBJ2-3; TRBD2 is a possible D gene (6 bases). Sequencing was carried out using naive CD8+ T cells from blood, with Jurkat cell RNA spiked in. As for subset: FACS-sorted CD8+CD4-CCR7+CD45RA+ naive T cells. The CDR3 reads CASSETSPETDTQYF. In nucleotides, the CDR3 is TGCGCCAGCAGTGAAACTAGCCCAGAAACAGATACGCAGTATTTT.